The entry that follows covers one TCR beta chain sequence. The PCR was carried out with 60 Vbeta primers and 13 Jbeta primers. TCRdb keeps only in-frame clones here, not all; method: immunoSEQ multiplex PCR. Here the sample spans about 130,000 clones, over 70% being singletons. The sample originates from a study of cytomegalovirus exposure and HLA in healthy donors. Trimming at V came to 2 bases and at J to 3 bases, leaving 17 bases not matched to a gene. The CDR3 is 19 residues long. CDR1 is MNHEY, CDR2 SMNVEV, per germline (reference sequence). Specimen: PBMCs. The chain combines TRBV27 with TRBJ1-1; 8 nucleotides align to TRBD1. The clonotype originates from a man aged 18-30 years in good health and CMV-seropositive. The CDR3 sequence is CASSLSPPGQGAGDTEAFF. DNA of the CDR3: TGTGCCAGCAGTTTAAGCCCCCCGGGCCAGGGGGCAGGGGACACTGAAGCTTTCTTT.